In this sample, the clone carrying this T cell receptor (beta chain) turned up many times. Its antigen is not known. TCRdb re-called the reads through MiXCR, storing one row per CDR3 protein. This sample yields tens of thousands of distinct CDR3 sequences, of which more than 10% are seen a single time; about 8.2% belongs to the top ten. The entry originates in a study of type 1 regulatory T cells. In the study overall: T-allo10 is a Tr1-enriched, alloantigen-specific CD4 T cell product made in vitro. Study-wide results and limits: Compared with non-Tr1 cells, Tr1 cells showed a narrower TCR repertoire.

After removal of 5 bases from V and 6 bases from J, the junction contained 9 bases not matched to a gene. This CDR3 comprises 16 residues. In germline, CDR1 is DFQATT, CDR2 SNEGSKA (reference sequence). Sequences were obtained from cultured non-Tr1 T cells, either the whole culture or a sorted T cell fraction (not recorded which). This sequence originates from a human donor in good health. The rearrangement joins TRBV20-1 to TRBJ2-2; TRBD2 matches at 13 bases. The CDR3 region is CSAYPGLAGKSGELFF. The CDR3 coding sequence is TGCAGTGCTTATCCGGGACTAGCGGGAAAGTCCGGGGAGCTGTTTTTT.